A selection of T cell receptor beta chains follows, all from one sample in a study of cytomegalovirus exposure and HLA in healthy donors. Profiled with immunoSEQ multiplex PCR; TCRdb holds only in-frame clones, not every one. The sample yields fewer than 100,000 clones, of which the top ten take up roughly 1.5%. The sequenced sample consisted of PBMCs. Every receptor here comes from a woman aged 55-75 years in good health and CMV-seronegative. Each CDR3 is given with its conserved first and last residue. The D gene is left open where the match is weak. Size is omitted from some rows. Given values are once, few, many or a class for expanded clones.

cdr3_aa: CATGWGGQFF; cdr3_nt: TGTGCCACCGGGTGGGGAGGGCAGTTCTTC; clone_size: .; v_call: TRBV27; d_call: .; j_call: TRBJ2-1
cdr3_aa: CSVGRQRNTEAFF; cdr3_nt: TGCAGCGTGGGTAGACAGAGAAACACTGAAGCTTTCTTT; clone_size: .; v_call: TRBV29-1; d_call: .; j_call: TRBJ1-1
cdr3_aa: CAIKTRDAPGNTIYF; cdr3_nt: TGTGCCATCAAAACCAGGGATGCCCCTGGAAACACCATATATTTT; clone_size: medium-sized; v_call: TRBV10-3; d_call: .; j_call: TRBJ1-3
cdr3_aa: CSALLRETQYF; cdr3_nt: TGCAGTGCTCTCCTGAGAGAGACCCAGTACTTC; clone_size: .; v_call: TRBV20-1; d_call: .; j_call: TRBJ2-5
cdr3_aa: CASSLSDTQYF; cdr3_nt: TGTGCCAGCAGCTTGTCGGATACGCAGTATTTT; clone_size: .; v_call: TRBV5-4; d_call: .; j_call: TRBJ2-3
cdr3_aa: CASSRDSLNEKLFF; cdr3_nt: TGTGCCAGCAGCAGGGACAGCCTTAATGAAAAACTGTTTTTT; clone_size: .; v_call: TRBV6-1; d_call: TRBD1; j_call: TRBJ1-4
cdr3_aa: CASSLAPSGTYEQYF; cdr3_nt: TGTGCCAGCAGCTTAGCGCCTAGCGGGACCTACGAGCAGTACTTC; clone_size: .; v_call: TRBV7-6; d_call: TRBD2; j_call: TRBJ2-7
cdr3_aa: CASSDRGSQPQHF; cdr3_nt: TGTGCCAGCAGTGACAGGGGCAGTCAGCCCCAGCATTTT; clone_size: .; v_call: TRBV2; d_call: .; j_call: TRBJ1-5
cdr3_aa: CASSWGDRQNEKLFF; cdr3_nt: TGTGCCAGCAGCTGGGGAGACAGGCAGAATGAAAAACTGTTTTTT; clone_size: .; v_call: TRBV5-8; d_call: .; j_call: TRBJ1-4
cdr3_aa: CASSMSGPYNEQFF; cdr3_nt: TGTGCCAGCAGCATGAGCGGGCCCTACAATGAGCAGTTCTTC; clone_size: .; v_call: TRBV7-9; d_call: .; j_call: TRBJ2-1
cdr3_aa: CSAGLRYNEQFF; cdr3_nt: TGCAGCGCGGGACTCAGATACAATGAGCAGTTCTTC; clone_size: .; v_call: TRBV29-1; d_call: .; j_call: TRBJ2-1
cdr3_aa: CASSPRTGAQTEAFF; cdr3_nt: TGTGCCAGCAGCCCCCGGACAGGGGCGCAGACTGAAGCTTTCTTT; clone_size: .; v_call: TRBV7-2; d_call: TRBD1; j_call: TRBJ1-1
cdr3_aa: CASSEIASGGEQFF; cdr3_nt: TGTGCCAGCAGTGAAATCGCTAGCGGGGGGGAGCAGTTCTTC; clone_size: .; v_call: TRBV2; d_call: TRBD2; j_call: TRBJ2-1
cdr3_aa: CASSGRTDRGLRDIQYF; cdr3_nt: TGTGCCAGCAGTGGACGAACAGACAGGGGCCTCCGGGACATTCAGTACTTC; clone_size: .; v_call: TRBV6-1; d_call: TRBD1; j_call: TRBJ2-4
cdr3_aa: CASRPSGSIADTQYF; cdr3_nt: TGCGCCAGCCGACCAAGCGGGAGTATTGCAGATACGCAGTATTTT; clone_size: .; v_call: TRBV5-1; d_call: TRBD2; j_call: TRBJ2-3
cdr3_aa: CASSPDSTNYGYTF; cdr3_nt: TGTGCCAGCAGCCCCGACAGTACTAACTATGGCTACACCTTC; clone_size: .; v_call: TRBV28; d_call: .; j_call: TRBJ1-2
cdr3_aa: CASSRSSGGPGFYF; cdr3_nt: TGTGCCAGCAGTCGATCTAGCGGGGGCCCCGGGTTTTACTTC; clone_size: .; v_call: TRBV6-5; d_call: TRBD2; j_call: TRBJ2-7
cdr3_aa: CASSRGLMGSTDTQYF; cdr3_nt: TGTGCCAGCAGTCGCGGACTGATGGGTTCCACAGATACGCAGTATTTT; clone_size: .; v_call: TRBV6-8; d_call: .; j_call: TRBJ2-3
cdr3_aa: CASTPGSSGSTDTQYF; cdr3_nt: TGTGCCAGCACCCCTGGGTCTAGCGGTAGCACAGATACGCAGTATTTT; clone_size: .; v_call: TRBV7-9; d_call: TRBD2; j_call: TRBJ2-3
cdr3_aa: CASSPGTSGVYEQYF; cdr3_nt: TGTGCCAGCAGCCCCGGGACTAGCGGTGTTTACGAGCAGTACTTC; clone_size: .; v_call: TRBV7-2; d_call: TRBD2; j_call: TRBJ2-7
cdr3_aa: CASSLVLAAEAYEQYF; cdr3_nt: TGTGCCAGCAGCTTAGTTCTAGCGGCAGAAGCCTACGAGCAGTACTTC; clone_size: .; v_call: TRBV7-9; d_call: TRBD2; j_call: TRBJ2-7
cdr3_aa: CASSSYGGELFF; cdr3_nt: TGTGCCAGCAGCTCCTATGGGGGGGAACTGTTTTTT; clone_size: .; v_call: TRBV7-2; d_call: .; j_call: TRBJ1-4
cdr3_aa: CASSPGLASNNEQFF; cdr3_nt: TGTGCCAGCAGCCCCGGACTAGCTTCCAACAATGAGCAGTTCTTC; clone_size: .; v_call: TRBV6-1; d_call: TRBD2; j_call: TRBJ2-1
cdr3_aa: CASSFQLGFQETQYF; cdr3_nt: TGTGCCAGCAGCTTTCAACTAGGGTTTCAAGAGACCCAGTACTTC; clone_size: .; v_call: TRBV11-2; d_call: .; j_call: TRBJ2-5